This T cell receptor beta chain appears in the sequencing data of a study of STAT3 mutations in large granular lymphocyte leukemia (dated by TCRdb to the late 2010s). For the wider study: About half of the T-LGLL patients who underwent longitudinal sequencing carried canonical activating STAT3 mutations. Each patient was sequenced at an average of around 4 time points, ranging from 2 to 8 samplings. From an initial cohort of 200 to 250 LGL patients, more than 15 representative T-LGLL cases were picked for longitudinal TCRbeta and STAT3 sequencing. A couple of patients with natural killer LGL leukemia were also sequenced longitudinally as controls within the study. More than half of T-LGLL patients received one or more immunosuppressive therapy regimens, with hematologic response in about two fifths of those treated. Serial deep sequencing of TCRbeta CDR3 and STAT3 was performed in patients with T-cell large granular lymphocyte leukemia to reconstruct clonal hierarchy and dynamics. Study-wide conclusions, independent of this receptor: Because codominant clonotypes persisted in some patients, a small but highly pathogenic clone may have been missed. All T-LGLL patients had at least one immunodominant TCRbeta clonotype, and roughly half had multiple immunodominant subclonotypes. The linking of therapy response to changes in TCR clonal burden was complicated by variable intervals between samplings and differing treatment regimens. In 6 of 18 patients, TCR clonotype switching occurred after therapy, and every newly emerging clone was STAT3 wild type. Several patients had a dominant TCR clone burden greater than the STAT3 mutant burden, which suggests that the STAT3 mutation arose secondarily within a clone that had already expanded. Because no samples were available when a clone first appeared, clonal expansion had to be inferred from samplings taken at other points.

Germline trimming amounts to 3 bases on V and 3 bases on J, with 3 as the count of junction bases outside the gene matches. CDR1 and CDR2 were assigned from the germline V gene as KGHSH and LQKENI. From cysteine to phenylalanine, the CDR3 is 14 amino acids long. The retained sequence is limited to the CDR3, 42 bases, with the frame set at the first base. This clone was seen a single time. Its antigen is currently not known. No per-base quality is available; no much larger clone lies one base away. An Illumina MiSeq was used to sequence the TCRbeta libraries, yielding an average of approximately 43,000 productive templates per sample. Using multiplex PCR amplification, the immunoSEQ assay generated the TCRbeta CDR3 libraries. For the original study's pipeline: Repertoire diversity was calculated as previously defined, and values close to 0 indicated extremely monoclonal samples. TCRdb obtained this table from immuneACCESS and retained in-frame rearrangements with V and J assigned. These tables miss some clones; where compared with another copy, unresolved V genes account for less than half of the shortfall, and the remainder is unexplained. That table gives V, J and clone size, and the DNA gave D and trimming. Here the sample has 30,000 to 45,000 clones; 88% occur a single time. The ten largest clones represent 0.35% to 0.55% of the sample.

DNA was extracted from blood mononuclear cells, with the same DNA used for both TCR and STAT3 sequencing. This sequence originates from a human donor with T large granular lymphocyte leukemia. Some clones in this sample may be carry-over from other donors' samples. The source material was PBMCs. This receptor chain uses TRBV18 and TRBJ2-5, with TRBD2 identical over 8 junction bases. CDR3 loop: CASSPGGGEETQYF. Here is the DNA: TGTGCCAGCTCACCCGGGGGGGGCGAAGAGACCCAGTACTTC. With the rest looked up from the reference TRBV18 and TRBJ2-5 genes rather than sequenced, the full variable domain is NAGVMQNPRHLVRRRGQEARLRCSPMKGHSHVYWYRQLPEEGLKFMVYLQKENIIDESGMPKERFSAEFPKEGPSILRIQQVVRGDSAAYFCASSPGGGEETQYFGPGTRLLVL.